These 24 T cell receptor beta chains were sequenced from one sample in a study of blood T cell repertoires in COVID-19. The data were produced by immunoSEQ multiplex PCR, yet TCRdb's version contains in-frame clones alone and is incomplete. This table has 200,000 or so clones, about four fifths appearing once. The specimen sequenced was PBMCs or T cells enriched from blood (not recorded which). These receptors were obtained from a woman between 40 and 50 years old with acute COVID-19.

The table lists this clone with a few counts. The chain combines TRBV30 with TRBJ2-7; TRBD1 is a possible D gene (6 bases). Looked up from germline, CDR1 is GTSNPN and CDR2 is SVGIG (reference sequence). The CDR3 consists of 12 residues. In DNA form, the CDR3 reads TGTGCTTCCTCCGACAGGCCCTACGAGCAGTACTTC. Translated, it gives CASSDRPYEQYF.

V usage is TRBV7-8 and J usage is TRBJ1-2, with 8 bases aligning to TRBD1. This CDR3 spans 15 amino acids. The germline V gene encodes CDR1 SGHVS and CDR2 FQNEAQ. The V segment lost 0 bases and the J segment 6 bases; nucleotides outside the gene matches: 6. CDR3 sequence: CASSLAGRGRDGYTF. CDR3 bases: TGTGCCAGCAGCTTAGCGGGCAGGGGGCGGGATGGCTACACCTTC.

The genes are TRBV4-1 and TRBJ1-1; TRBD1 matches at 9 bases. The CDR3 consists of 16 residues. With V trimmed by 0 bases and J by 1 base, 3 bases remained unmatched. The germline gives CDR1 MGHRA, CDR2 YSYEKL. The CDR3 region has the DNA TGCGCCAGCAGCCAAGATGGGGGACAGGGGAACACTGAAGCTTTCTTT. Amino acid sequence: CASSQDGGQGNTEAFF.

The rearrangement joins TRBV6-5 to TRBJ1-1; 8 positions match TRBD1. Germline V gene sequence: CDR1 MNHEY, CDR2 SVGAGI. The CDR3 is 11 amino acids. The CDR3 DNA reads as TGTGTATCCAGGGGGCCCACTGAAGCTTTCTTT. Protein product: CVSRGPTEAFF.

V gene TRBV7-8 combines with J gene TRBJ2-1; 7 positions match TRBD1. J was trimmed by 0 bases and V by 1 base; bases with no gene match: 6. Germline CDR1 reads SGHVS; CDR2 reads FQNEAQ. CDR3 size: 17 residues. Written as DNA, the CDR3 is TGTGCCAGCAGCTTAGAGAGGGGGCAAGCCTCCTACAATGAGCAGTTCTTC. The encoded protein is CASSLERGQASYNEQFF.

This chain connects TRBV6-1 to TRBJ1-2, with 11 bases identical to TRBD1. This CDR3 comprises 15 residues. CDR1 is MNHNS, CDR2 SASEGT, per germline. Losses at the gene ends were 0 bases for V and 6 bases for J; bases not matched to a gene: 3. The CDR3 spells CASSEAGQGANGYTF. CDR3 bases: TGTGCCAGCAGTGAAGCCGGACAGGGGGCGAATGGCTACACCTTC.

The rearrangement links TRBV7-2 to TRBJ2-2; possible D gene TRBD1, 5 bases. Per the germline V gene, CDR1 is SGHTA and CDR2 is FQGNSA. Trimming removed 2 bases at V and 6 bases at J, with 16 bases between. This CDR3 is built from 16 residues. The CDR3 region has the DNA TGTGCCAGCAGCTTAAATGGCGCGGCAGGGTCCGGGGAGCTGTTTTTT. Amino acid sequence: CASSLNGAAGSGELFF.

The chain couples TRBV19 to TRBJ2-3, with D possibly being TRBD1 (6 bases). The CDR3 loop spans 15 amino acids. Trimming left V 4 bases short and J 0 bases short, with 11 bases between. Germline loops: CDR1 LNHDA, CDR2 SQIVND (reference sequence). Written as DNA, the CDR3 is TGTGCCAGTAGTACCCTAGGACAGAGCACAGATACGCAGTATTTT. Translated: CASSTLGQSTDTQYF.

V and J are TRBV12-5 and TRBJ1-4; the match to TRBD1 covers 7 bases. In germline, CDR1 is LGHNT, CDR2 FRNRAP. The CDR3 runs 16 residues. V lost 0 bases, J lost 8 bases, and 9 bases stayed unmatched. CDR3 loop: CASGLVFGDSQEKLFF. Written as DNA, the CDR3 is TGTGCTAGTGGTTTGGTATTTGGGGACAGCCAAGAAAAACTGTTTTTT.

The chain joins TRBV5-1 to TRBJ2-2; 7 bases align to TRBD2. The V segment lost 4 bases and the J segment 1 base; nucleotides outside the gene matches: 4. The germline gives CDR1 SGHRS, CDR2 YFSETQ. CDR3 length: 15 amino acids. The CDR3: CASSPSGKNTGELFF. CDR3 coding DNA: TGCGCCAGCAGCCCGAGCGGGAAGAACACCGGGGAGCTGTTTTTT.

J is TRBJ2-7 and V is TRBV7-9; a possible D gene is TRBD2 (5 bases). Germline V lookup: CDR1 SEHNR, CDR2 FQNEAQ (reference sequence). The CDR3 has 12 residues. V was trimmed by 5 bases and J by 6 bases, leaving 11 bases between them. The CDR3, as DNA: TGTGCCAGCAGCCTACCCGGACTCGAGCAGTACTTC. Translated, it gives CASSLPGLEQYF.

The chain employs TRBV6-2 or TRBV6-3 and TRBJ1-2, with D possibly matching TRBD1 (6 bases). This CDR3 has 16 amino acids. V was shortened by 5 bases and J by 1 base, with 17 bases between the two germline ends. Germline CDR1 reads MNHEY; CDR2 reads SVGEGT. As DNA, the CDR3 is TGTGCCAGCAGTGGCGTCGACAGGTTGGGTAACTATGGCTACACCTTC. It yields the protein CASSGVDRLGNYGYTF.

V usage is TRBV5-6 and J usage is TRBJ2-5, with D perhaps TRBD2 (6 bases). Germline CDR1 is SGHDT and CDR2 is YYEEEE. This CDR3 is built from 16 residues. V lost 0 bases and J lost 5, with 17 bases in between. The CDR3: CASSLVLESAGETQYF. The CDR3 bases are TGTGCCAGCAGCTTGGTGCTCGAATCCGCGGGGGAGACCCAGTACTTC. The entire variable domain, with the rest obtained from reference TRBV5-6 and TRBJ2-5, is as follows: DAGVTQSPTHLIKTRGQQVTLRCSPKSGHDTVSWYQQALGQGPQFIFQYYEEEERQRGNFPDRFSGHQFPNYSSELNVNALLLGDSALYLCASSLVLESAGETQYFGPGTRLLVL.

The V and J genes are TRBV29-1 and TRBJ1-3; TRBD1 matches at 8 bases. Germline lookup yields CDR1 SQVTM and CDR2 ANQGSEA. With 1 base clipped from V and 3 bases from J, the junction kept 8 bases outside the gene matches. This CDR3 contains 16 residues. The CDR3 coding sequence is TGCAGCGTTGAAGGAGGGCAGGGGGCGAGTGGAAACACCATATATTTT. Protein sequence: CSVEGGQGASGNTIYF.

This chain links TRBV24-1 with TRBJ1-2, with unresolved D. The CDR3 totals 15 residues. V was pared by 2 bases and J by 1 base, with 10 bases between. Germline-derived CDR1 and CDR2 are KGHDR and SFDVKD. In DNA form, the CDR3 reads TGTGCCACCAGTGATTGGCGGGATGTTAACTATGGCTACACCTTC. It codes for CATSDWRDVNYGYTF.

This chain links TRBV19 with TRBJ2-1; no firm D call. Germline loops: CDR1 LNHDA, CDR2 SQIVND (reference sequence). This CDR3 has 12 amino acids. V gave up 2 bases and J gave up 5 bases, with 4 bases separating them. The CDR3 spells CASSITDNEQFF. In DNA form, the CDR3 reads TGTGCCAGTAGTATAACAGACAATGAGCAGTTCTTC.

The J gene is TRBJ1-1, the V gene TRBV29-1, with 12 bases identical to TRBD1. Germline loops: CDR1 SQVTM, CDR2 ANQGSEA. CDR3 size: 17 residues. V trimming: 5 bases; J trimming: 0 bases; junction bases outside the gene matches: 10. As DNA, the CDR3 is TGCAGCGTTCGGGGACAGGGGGCGGTGGGGCTGAACACTGAAGCTTTCTTT. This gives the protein CSVRGQGAVGLNTEAFF.

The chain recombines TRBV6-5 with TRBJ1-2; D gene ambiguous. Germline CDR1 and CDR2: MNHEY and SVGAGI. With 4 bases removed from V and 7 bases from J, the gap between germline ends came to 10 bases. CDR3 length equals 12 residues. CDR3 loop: CASSSPYGGYTF. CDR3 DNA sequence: TGTGCCAGCAGTTCCCCCTATGGTGGCTACACCTTC.

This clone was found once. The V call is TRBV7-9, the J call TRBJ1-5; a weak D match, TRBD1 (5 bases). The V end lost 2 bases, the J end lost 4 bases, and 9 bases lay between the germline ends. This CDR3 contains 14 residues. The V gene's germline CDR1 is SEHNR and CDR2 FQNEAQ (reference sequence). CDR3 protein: CASSLQGENQPQHF. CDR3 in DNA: TGTGCCAGCAGCTTACAGGGTGAAAATCAGCCCCAGCATTTT.

The CDR3 region has the DNA TGTGCCAGCAGAAGAAGGCTAGCGGGAGATGTAGGGAACGAGCAGTACTTC. Its translation is CASRRRLAGDVGNEQYF. The genes are TRBV2 and TRBJ2-7; 10 positions match TRBD2. Germline assignment: CDR1 SNHLY and CDR2 FYNNEI. V lost 6 bases to trimming and J lost 5 bases; unmatched junction nucleotides: 16. CDR3 length equals 17 residues.

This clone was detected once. The CDR3 sequence is CASSQDKVQGYTGELFF. The DNA for the CDR3 is TGTGCCAGCAGCCAAGATAAGGTCCAGGGGTACACCGGGGAGCTGTTTTTT. The rearrangement links TRBV4-2 to TRBJ2-2; a weak D match, TRBD1 (6 bases). CDR1 is LGHNA, CDR2 YNFKEQ, per germline. The V gene lost 0 bases and the J gene lost 3 bases, with 14 bases spanning the gap. The CDR3 totals 17 residues.

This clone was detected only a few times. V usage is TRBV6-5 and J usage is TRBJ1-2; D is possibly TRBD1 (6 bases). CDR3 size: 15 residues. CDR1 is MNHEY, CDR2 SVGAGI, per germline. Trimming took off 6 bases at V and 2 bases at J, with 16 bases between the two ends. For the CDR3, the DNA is TGTGCCAGCAGACCGTGGGGGGGCACGAACTATGGCTACACCTTC. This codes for CASRPWGGTNYGYTF.

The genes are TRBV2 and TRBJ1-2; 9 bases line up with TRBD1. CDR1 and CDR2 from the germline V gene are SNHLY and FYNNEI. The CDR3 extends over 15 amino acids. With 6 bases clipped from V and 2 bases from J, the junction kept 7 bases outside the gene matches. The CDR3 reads CASSAGQGGNYGYTF. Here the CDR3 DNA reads TGTGCCAGCAGCGCGGGACAGGGAGGGAACTATGGCTACACCTTC.

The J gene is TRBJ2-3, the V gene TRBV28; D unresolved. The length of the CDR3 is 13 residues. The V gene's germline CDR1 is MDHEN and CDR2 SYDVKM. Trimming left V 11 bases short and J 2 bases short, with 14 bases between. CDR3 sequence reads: CALNEQNTDTQYF. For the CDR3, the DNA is TGTGCCCTAAACGAACAGAACACAGATACGCAGTATTTT.